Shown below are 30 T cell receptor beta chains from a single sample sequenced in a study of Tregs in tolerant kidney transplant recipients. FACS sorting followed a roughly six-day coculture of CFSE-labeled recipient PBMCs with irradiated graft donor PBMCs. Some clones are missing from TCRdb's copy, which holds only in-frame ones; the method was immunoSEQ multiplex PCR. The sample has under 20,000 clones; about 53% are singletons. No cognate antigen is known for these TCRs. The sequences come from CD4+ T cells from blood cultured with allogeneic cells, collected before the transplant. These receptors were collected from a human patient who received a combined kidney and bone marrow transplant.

The CDR3 sequence: CASSLTEGYYNEQFF. CDR3 DNA sequence: TGTGCCAGCAGCTTAACCGAGGGATATTACAATGAGCAGTTCTTC. The chain uses TRBV5-4 and TRBJ2-1; D perhaps matches TRBD2 (5 bases). This CDR3 contains 15 residues. Trimming cost V 2 bases and J 4 bases, with 13 bases left between them. The germline CDR1 and CDR2 sequences are SGHNT and YYREEE (reference sequence).

The CDR3 is CASSLYPGQGWKTQYF. CDR3 DNA: TGTGCCAGCAGTTTGTATCCGGGACAGGGGTGGAAGACCCAGTACTTC. The chain couples TRBV27 to TRBJ2-5; TRBD1 aligns across 10 bases. This CDR3 has 16 amino acids. CDR1 and CDR2 from the germline V gene are MNHEY and SMNVEV (reference sequence). V was clipped by 3 bases and J by 6 bases; unmatched bases: 10.

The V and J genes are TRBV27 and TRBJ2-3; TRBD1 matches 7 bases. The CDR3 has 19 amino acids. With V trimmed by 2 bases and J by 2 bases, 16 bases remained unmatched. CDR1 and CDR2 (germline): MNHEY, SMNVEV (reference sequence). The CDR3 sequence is CASSLGARGKGRDTDTQYF. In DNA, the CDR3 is TGTGCCAGCAGTTTAGGGGCCAGGGGGAAGGGAAGGGACACAGATACGCAGTATTTT.

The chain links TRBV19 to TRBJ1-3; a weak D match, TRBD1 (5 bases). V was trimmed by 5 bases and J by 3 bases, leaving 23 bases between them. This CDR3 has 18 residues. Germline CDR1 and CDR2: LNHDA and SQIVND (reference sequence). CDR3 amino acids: CASSSPPGGLLYGNTIYF. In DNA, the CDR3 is TGTGCCAGTAGTTCGCCGCCCGGGGGATTACTGTATGGAAACACCATATATTTT.

The CDR3 protein is CASSTNRDPGNTIYF. As DNA, the CDR3 is TGTGCCAGTAGCACTAACAGGGATCCTGGAAACACCATATATTTT. This chain links TRBV19 with TRBJ1-3; tentative D call: TRBD1 (6 bases). V lost 6 bases and J lost 2, with 14 bases in between. CDR1 and CDR2 (germline): LNHDA, SQIVND (reference sequence). The CDR3 runs to 15 residues.

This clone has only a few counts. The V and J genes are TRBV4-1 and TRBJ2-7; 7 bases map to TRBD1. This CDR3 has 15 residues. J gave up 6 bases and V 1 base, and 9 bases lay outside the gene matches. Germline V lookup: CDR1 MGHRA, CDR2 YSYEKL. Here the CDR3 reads CASSQGRQGVAEQYF. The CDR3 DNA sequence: TGCGCCAGCAGCCAAGGTCGGCAGGGGGTCGCCGAGCAGTACTTC.

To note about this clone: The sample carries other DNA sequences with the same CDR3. CDR3 nucleotide sequence: TGTGCCAGCAGCGTATTTGGGGACAGGGGATTGTCACCCCTCCACTTT. Translation: CASSVFGDRGLSPLHF. The chain has TRBV9 and TRBJ1-6, with 10 positions matching TRBD1. Germline trimming cut 1 base from V and 10 bases from J; bases unmatched to any gene: 8. Germline CDR1 reads SGDLS; CDR2 reads YYNGEE. The CDR3 consists of 16 residues.

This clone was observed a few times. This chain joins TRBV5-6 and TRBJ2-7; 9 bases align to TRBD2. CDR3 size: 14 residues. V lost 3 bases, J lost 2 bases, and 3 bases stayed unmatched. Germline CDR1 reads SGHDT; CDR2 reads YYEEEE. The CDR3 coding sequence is TGTGCCAGCAGCTCTAGCGGGGTCCCCTACGAGCAGTACTTC. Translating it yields CASSSSGVPYEQYF.

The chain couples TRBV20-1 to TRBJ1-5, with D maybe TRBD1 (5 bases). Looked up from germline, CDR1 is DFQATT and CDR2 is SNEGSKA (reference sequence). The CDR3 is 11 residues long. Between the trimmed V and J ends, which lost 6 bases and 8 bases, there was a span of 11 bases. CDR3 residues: CSAGGLEPQHF. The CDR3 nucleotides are TGCAGTGCGGGGGGGTTGGAGCCCCAGCATTTT.

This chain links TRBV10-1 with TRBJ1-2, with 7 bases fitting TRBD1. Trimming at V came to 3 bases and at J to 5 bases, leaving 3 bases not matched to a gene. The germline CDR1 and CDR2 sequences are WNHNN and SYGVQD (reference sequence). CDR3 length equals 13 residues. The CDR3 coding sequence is TGCGCCAGCAGTGACAGGGGGGTATATGGCTACACCTTC. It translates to CASSDRGVYGYTF.

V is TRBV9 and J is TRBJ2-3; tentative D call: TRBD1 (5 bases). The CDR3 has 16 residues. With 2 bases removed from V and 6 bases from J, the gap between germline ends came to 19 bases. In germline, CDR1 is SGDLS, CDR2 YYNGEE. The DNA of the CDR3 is TGTGCCAGCAGCGTCCAGGGTGGTGCGATCCCGGATACGCAGTATTTT. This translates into CASSVQGGAIPDTQYF.

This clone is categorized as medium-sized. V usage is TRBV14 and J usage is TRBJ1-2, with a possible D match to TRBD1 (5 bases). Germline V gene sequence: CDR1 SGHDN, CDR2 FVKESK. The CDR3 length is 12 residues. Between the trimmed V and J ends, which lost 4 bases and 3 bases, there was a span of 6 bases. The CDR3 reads CASSRRDYGYTF. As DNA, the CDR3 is TGTGCCAGCAGCCGCAGGGACTATGGCTACACCTTC.

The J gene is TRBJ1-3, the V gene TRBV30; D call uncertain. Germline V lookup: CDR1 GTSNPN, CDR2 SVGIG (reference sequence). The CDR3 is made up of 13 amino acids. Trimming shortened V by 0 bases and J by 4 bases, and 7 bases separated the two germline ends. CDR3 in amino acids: CAWSVSGGNTIYF. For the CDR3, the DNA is TGTGCCTGGAGTGTTAGCGGCGGAAACACCATATATTTT. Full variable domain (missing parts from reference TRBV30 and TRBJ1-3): SQTIHQWPATLVQPVGSPLSLECTVEGTSNPNLYWYRQAAGRGLQLLFYSVGIGQISSEVPQNLSASRPQDRQFILSSKKLLLSDSGFYLCAWSVSGGNTIYFGEGSWLTVV.

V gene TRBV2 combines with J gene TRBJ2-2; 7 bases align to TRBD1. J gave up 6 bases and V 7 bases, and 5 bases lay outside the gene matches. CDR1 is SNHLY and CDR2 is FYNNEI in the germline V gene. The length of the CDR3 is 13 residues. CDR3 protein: CASKLTGPGELFF. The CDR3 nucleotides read TGTGCCAGCAAACTGACAGGGCCCGGGGAGCTGTTTTTT.

CDR3 amino acids: CASSQDLAGGEAFF. In nucleotides, the CDR3 is TGTGCCAGCAGCCAAGACCTCGCGGGGGGTGAAGCTTTCTTT. V is TRBV5-4 and J is TRBJ1-1; D possibly corresponds to TRBD1 (5 bases). The CDR3 covers 14 residues. The germline V and J ends were trimmed by 4 bases and 7 bases, with 17 bases remaining between them. Germline CDR1 SGHNT, CDR2 YYREEE (reference sequence). The variable domain in full, completed from reference TRBV5-4 and TRBJ1-1, reads ETGVTQSPTHLIKTRGQQVTLRCSSQSGHNTVSWYQQALGQGPQFIFQYYREEENGRGNFPPRFSGLQFPNYSSELNVNALELDDSALYLCASSQDLAGGEAFFGQGTRLTVV.

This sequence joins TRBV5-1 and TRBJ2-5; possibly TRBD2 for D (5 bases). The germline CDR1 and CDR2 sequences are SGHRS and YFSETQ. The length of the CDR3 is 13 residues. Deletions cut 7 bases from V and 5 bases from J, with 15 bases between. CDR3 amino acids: CASGKDWQETQYF. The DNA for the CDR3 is TGCGCCAGCGGAAAGGACTGGCAGGAGACCCAGTACTTC.

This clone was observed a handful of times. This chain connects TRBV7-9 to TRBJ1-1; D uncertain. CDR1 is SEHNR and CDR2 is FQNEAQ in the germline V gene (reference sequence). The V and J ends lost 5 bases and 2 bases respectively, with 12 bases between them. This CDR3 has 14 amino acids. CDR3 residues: CASSGDTSNTEAFF. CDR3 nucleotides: TGTGCCAGCAGCGGCGACACGAGTAACACTGAAGCTTTCTTT.

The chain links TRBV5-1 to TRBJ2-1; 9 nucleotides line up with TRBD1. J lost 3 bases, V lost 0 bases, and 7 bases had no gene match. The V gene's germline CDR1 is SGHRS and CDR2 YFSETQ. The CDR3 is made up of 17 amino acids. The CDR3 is CASSLGSGTGRYNEQFF. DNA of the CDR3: TGCGCCAGCAGCTTGGGGTCCGGGACAGGGCGCTACAATGAGCAGTTCTTC. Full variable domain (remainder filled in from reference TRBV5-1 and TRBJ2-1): KAGVTQTPRYLIKTRGQQVTLSCSPISGHRSVSWYQQTPGQGLQFLFEYFSETQRNKGNFPGRFSGRQFSNSRSEMNVSTLELGDSALYLCASSLGSGTGRYNEQFFGPGTRLTVL.

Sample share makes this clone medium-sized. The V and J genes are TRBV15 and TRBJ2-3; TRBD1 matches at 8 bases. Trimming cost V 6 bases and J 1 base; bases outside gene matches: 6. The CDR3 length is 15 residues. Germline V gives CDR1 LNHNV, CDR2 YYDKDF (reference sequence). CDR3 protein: CATRRDRGGTDTQYF. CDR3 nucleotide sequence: TGTGCCACCAGGCGCGACAGGGGCGGCACAGATACGCAGTATTTT.

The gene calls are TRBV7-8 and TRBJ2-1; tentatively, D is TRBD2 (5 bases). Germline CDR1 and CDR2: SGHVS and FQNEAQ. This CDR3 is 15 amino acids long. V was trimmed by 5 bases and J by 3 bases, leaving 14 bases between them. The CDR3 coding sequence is TGTGCCAGCAGCCCCCGGGGTAGCTTCTACAATGAGCAGTTCTTC. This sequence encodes CASSPRGSFYNEQFF.

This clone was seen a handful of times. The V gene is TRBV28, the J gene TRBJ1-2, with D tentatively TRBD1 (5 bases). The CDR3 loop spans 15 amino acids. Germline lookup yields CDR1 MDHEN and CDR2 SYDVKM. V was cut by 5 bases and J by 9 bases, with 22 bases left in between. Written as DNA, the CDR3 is TGTGCCAGCAGTCCCCACGGGACTGGGAAAGATCGCTACACCTTC. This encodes CASSPHGTGKDRYTF.

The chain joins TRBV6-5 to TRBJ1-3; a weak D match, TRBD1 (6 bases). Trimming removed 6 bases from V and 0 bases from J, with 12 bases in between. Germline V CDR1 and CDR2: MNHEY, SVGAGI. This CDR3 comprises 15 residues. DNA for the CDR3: TGTGCCAGCAGCAGACAGGTTCACTCTGGAAACACCATATATTTT. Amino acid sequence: CASSRQVHSGNTIYF.

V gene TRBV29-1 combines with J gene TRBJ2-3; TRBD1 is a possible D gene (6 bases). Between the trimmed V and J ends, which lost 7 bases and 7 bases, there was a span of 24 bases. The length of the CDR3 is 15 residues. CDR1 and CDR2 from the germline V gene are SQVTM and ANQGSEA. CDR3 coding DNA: TGCAGCGCCACTCCGGGCCAGGGGATTTTAAATACGCAGTATTTT. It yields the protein CSATPGQGILNTQYF.

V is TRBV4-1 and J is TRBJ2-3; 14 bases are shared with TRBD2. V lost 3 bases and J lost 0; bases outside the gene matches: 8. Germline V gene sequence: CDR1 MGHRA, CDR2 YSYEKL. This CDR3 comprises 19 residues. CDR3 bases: TGCGCCAGCAGCCAGGGACTAGCGGGGGCTTACTTTAGCACAGATACGCAGTATTTT. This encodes CASSQGLAGAYFSTDTQYF.

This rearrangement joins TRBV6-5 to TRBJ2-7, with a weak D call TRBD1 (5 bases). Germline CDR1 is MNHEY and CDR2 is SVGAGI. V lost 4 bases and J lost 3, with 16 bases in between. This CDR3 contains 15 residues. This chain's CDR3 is CASSSSRVTLYEQYF. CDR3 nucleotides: TGTGCCAGCAGTTCCTCCAGGGTGACCCTCTACGAGCAGTACTTC.

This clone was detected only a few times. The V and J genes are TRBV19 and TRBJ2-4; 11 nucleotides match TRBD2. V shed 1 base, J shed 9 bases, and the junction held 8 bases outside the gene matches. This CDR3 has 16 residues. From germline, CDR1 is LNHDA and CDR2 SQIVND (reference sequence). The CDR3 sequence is CASSIGLAGFLSIQYF. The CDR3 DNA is TGTGCCAGTAGTATAGGACTAGCGGGATTTCTTTCCATTCAGTACTTC. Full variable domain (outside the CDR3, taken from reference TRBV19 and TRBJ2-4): DGGITQSPKYLFRKEGQNVTLSCEQNLNHDAMYWYRQDPGQGLRLIYYSQIVNDFQKGDIAEGYSVSREKKESFPLTVTSAQKNPTAFYLCASSIGLAGFLSIQYFGAGTRLSVL.

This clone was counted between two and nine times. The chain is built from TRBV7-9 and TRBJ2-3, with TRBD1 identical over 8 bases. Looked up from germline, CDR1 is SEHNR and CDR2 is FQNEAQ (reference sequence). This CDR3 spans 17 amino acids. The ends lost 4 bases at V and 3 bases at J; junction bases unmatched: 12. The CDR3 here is CASSSRTGRIRTDTQYF. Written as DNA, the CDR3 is TGTGCCAGCAGCTCCCGGACAGGGAGGATAAGGACAGATACGCAGTATTTT.

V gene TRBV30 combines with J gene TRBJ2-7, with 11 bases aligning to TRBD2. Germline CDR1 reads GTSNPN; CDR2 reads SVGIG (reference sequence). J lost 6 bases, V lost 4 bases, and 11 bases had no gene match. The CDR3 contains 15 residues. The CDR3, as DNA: TGTGCCTGGACTAGCGGGAGGACGCTTGTAACCGAGCAGTACTTC. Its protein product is CAWTSGRTLVTEQYF. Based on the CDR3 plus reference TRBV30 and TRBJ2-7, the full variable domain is SQTIHQWPATLVQPVGSPLSLECTVEGTSNPNLYWYRQAAGRGLQLLFYSVGIGQISSEVPQNLSASRPQDRQFILSSKKLLLSDSGFYLCAWTSGRTLVTEQYFGPGTRLTVT.

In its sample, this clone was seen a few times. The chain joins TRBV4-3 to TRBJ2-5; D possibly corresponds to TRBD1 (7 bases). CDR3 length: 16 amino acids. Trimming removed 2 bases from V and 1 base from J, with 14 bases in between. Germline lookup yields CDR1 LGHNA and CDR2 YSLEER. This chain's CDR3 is CASSQNPGGGQETQYF. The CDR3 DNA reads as TGCGCCAGCAGCCAAAACCCAGGGGGAGGCCAAGAGACCCAGTACTTC.

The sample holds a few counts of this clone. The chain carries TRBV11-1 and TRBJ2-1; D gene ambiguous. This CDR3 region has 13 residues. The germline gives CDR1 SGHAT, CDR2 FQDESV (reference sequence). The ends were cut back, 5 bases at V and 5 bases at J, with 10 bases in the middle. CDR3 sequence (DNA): TGTGCCAGCAGCCCTACTTTCCACAATGAGCAGTTCTTC. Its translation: CASSPTFHNEQFF. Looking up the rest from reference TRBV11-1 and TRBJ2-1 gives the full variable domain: EAEVAQSPRYKITEKSQAVAFWCDPISGHATLYWYRQILGQGPELLVQFQDESVVDDSQLPKDRFSAERLKGVDSTLKIQPAELGDSAMYLCASSPTFHNEQFFGPGTRLTVL.